The 12 T cell receptor beta chains below come from one sample, sequenced in a study of Ad26.COV2.S vaccination and SARS-CoV-2 variants. Data came from immunoSEQ multiplex PCR; TCRdb stores just in-frame clones and leaves some out. The table records hundreds of thousands of clones, 80% to 90% of them present only once. Treatment denoted: roughly 19 received Ad26.COV2.S at low or high dose, single or two shots; a few received placebo; per-sample allocation not given. Sampling was done on day 63 after the first vaccine or placebo injection. The sample consisted of peripheral blood, taken in a trial of Ad26.COV2.S vaccine versus placebo. The receptors come from a person aged 18-65 years who received the Ad26.COV2.S COVID-19 vaccine or a placebo.

This sequence joins TRBV4-2 and TRBJ1-2, with TRBD1 matching 7 bases. Germline lookup yields CDR1 LGHNA and CDR2 YNFKEQ. V lost 0 bases to trimming and J lost 8 bases; unmatched junction nucleotides: 3. The CDR3 spans 13 residues. Written as DNA, the CDR3 is TGTGCCAGCAGCCAAGAGACAGGGTACGGCTACACCTTC. Translating gives CASSQETGYGYTF.

This rearrangement joins TRBV4-2 to TRBJ1-2, with D possibly TRBD1 on 6 matching bases. From germline, CDR1 is LGHNA and CDR2 YNFKEQ. This CDR3 region has 15 residues. V lost 4 bases and J lost 0, with 12 bases in between. In nucleotides, the CDR3 is TGTGCCAGCAGCCCGACACGACAGGCTAACTATGGCTACACCTTC. This gives the protein CASSPTRQANYGYTF.

V usage is TRBV2 and J usage is TRBJ1-6; unclear D gene. V lost 4 bases and J lost 15, with 10 bases in between. This CDR3 is built from 11 residues. CDR1 is SNHLY, CDR2 FYNNEI, per germline. The CDR3 here is CASSVSSGLHF. In DNA, the CDR3 is TGTGCCAGCAGTGTCAGCTCAGGCCTCCACTTT.

CDR3 DNA sequence: TGTGCCAGCAGCCAAGGTGGGGCTGGTACGCAGTATTTT. It codes for CASSQGGAGTQYF. The chain recombines TRBV4-2 with TRBJ2-3, with TRBD1 as a possible D gene (5 bases). Germline-derived CDR1 and CDR2 are LGHNA and YNFKEQ. The CDR3 is 13 amino acids. The V end was cut by 1 base, the J end by 8 bases, with 10 bases between.

This clone was seen more than once but under ten times. The chain is built from TRBV7-2 and TRBJ1-3; possible D gene TRBD1, 5 bases. Germline V CDR1 and CDR2: SGHTA, FQGNSA. The ends were cut back, 3 bases at V and 4 bases at J, with 7 bases in the middle. CDR3 size: 13 residues. This CDR3 is CASSLGLGNTIYF. The CDR3 nucleotides read TGTGCCAGCAGCTTGGGACTAGGAAACACCATATATTTT.

This chain connects TRBV7-8 to TRBJ2-7; TRBD2 matches at 7 bases. The trim removed 5 bases at V and 1 base at J, leaving 11 bases unmatched. The germline CDR1 and CDR2 sequences are SGHVS and FQNEAQ. The CDR3 sequence is 16 residues long. CDR3 sequence (DNA): TGTGCCAGCAGCCCCGACGTGGGAGGGGATTCCTACGAGCAGTACTTC. Its protein is CASSPDVGGDSYEQYF.

The chain combines TRBV2 with TRBJ1-5; perhaps TRBD1 as D (6 bases). This CDR3 region has 14 residues. Germline V gene lookup returns CDR1 SNHLY and CDR2 FYNNEI. Trimming pared 6 bases from V and 1 base from J, leaving 10 bases between. In nucleotides, the CDR3 is TGTGCCAGCAGCTCCCAGGGGAGCAATCAGCCCCAGCATTTT. Residues: CASSSQGSNQPQHF.

The chain uses TRBV5-1 and TRBJ2-7, with D hard to call. Per the germline V gene, CDR1 is SGHRS and CDR2 is YFSETQ. Between the trimmed V and J ends, which lost 4 bases and 6 bases, there was a span of 14 bases. The CDR3 has 13 residues. CDR3 sequence reads: CASSPGLGSEQYF. CDR3 coding DNA: TGCGCCAGCAGCCCTGGCCTAGGCTCCGAGCAGTACTTC.

The chain links TRBV7-3 to TRBJ1-2; TRBD1 is a possible D gene (6 bases). CDR3 length: 15 residues. Trimming pared 5 bases from V and 6 bases from J, leaving 19 bases between. The germline gives CDR1 SGHTA, CDR2 FQGTGA. The CDR3 is CASSPQGTYTDGYTF. Here the CDR3 DNA reads TGTGCCAGCAGCCCACAGGGTACCTATACGGATGGCTACACCTTC.

The gene calls are TRBV5-5 and TRBJ1-1; D is uncertain. Deletions cut 1 base from V and 0 bases from J, with 4 bases between. Germline-derived CDR1 and CDR2 are SGHKS and YYEKEE (reference sequence). The CDR3 loop spans 13 amino acids. The CDR3 DNA reads as TGTGCCAGCAGCTTGACGCTGAACACTGAAGCTTTCTTT. This codes for CASSLTLNTEAFF.

This chain joins TRBV7-2 and TRBJ2-7, with 9 bases aligning to TRBD1. This CDR3 has 16 residues. V gave up 5 bases and J gave up 1 base; unmatched junction bases: 9. The germline gives CDR1 SGHTA, CDR2 FQGNSA. The CDR3 spells CASSVHRGRSSYEQYV. The CDR3 DNA reads TGTGCCAGCAGCGTCCACAGGGGGCGCAGTTCCTACGAGCAGTACGTC.

The chain joins TRBV6-6 to TRBJ2-3, with 7 bases lining up with TRBD1. There are 14 residues in the CDR3. V lost 4 bases to trimming and J lost 5 bases; unmatched junction nucleotides: 6. Germline V gene sequence: CDR1 MNHNY, CDR2 SVGAGI (reference sequence). The CDR3 here is CASSSKGAGDTQYF. The CDR3 DNA is TGTGCCAGCAGTTCGAAGGGGGCCGGAGATACGCAGTATTTT.